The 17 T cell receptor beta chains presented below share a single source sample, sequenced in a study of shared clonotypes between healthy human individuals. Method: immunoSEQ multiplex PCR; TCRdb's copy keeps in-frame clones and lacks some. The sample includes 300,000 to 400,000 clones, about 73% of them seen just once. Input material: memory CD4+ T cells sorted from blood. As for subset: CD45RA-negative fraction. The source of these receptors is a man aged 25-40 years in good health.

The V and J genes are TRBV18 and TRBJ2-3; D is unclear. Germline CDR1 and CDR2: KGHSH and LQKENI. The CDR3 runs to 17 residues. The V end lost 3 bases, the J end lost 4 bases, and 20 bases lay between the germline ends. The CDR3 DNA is TGTGCCAGCTCACCGACGCTTAGTAAAATGGGTTCAGATACGCAGTATTTT. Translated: CASSPTLSKMGSDTQYF.

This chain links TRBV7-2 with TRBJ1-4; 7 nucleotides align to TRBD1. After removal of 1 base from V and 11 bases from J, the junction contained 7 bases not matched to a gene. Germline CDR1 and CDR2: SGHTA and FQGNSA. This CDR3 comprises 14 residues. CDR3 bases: TGTGCCAGCAGCTTAGAAGTAGGGGGCTGGAAACTGTTTTTT. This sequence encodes CASSLEVGGWKLFF.

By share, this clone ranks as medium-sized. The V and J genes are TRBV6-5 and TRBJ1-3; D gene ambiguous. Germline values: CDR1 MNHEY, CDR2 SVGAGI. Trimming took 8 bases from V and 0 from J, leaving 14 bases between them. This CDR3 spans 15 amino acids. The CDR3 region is CASRPGMNSGNTIYF. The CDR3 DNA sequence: TGTGCCAGCCGGCCGGGGATGAACTCTGGAAACACCATATATTTT.

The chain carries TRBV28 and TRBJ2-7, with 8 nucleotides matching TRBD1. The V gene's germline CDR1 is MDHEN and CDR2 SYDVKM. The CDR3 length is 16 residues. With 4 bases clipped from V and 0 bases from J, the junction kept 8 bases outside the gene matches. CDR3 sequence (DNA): TGTGCCAGCAGTTCAATCCGGACAGGGCTCTCCTACGAGCAGTACTTC. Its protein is CASSSIRTGLSYEQYF. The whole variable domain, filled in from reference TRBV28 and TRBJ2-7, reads DVKVTQSSRYLVKRTGEKVFLECVQDMDHENMFWYRQDPGLGLRLIYFSYDVKMKEKGDIPEGYSVSREKKERFSLILESASTNQTSMYLCASSSIRTGLSYEQYFGPGTRLTVT.

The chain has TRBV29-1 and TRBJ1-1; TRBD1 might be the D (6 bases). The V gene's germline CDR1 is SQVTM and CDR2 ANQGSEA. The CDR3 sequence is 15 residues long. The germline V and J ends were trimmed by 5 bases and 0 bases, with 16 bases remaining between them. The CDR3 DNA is TGCAGCGTTCCAAAGGGGACACCTATGAACACTGAAGCTTTCTTT. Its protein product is CSVPKGTPMNTEAFF.

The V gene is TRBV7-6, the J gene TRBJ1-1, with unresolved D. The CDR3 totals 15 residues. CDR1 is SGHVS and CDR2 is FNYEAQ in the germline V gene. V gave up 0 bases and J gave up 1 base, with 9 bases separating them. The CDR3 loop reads CASSLATGRNTEAFF. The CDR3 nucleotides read TGTGCCAGCAGCTTAGCGACGGGTCGGAACACTGAAGCTTTCTTT.

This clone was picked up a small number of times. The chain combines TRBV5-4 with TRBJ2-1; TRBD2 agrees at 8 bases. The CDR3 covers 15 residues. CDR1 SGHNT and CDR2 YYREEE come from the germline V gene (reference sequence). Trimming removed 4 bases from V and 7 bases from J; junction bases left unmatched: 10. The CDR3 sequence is CASSAVSGSTNEQFF. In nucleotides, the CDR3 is TGTGCCAGCAGCGCCGTCAGCGGGAGTACGAATGAGCAGTTCTTC.

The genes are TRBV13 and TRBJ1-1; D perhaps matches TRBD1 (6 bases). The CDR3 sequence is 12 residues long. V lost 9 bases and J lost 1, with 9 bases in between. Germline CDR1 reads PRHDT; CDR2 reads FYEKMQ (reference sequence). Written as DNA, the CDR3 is TGTGCCAGGGTACAGGGGAACACTGAAGCTTTCTTT. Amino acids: CARVQGNTEAFF.

The CDR3 nucleotides read TGTGCCAGCAGTTCCCCCGGGACTAGCCCACCCAATGAGCAGTTCTTC. The encoded protein is CASSSPGTSPPNEQFF. The J gene is TRBJ2-1, the V gene TRBV28; 9 nucleotides align to TRBD2. This CDR3 spans 16 amino acids. Germline CDR1 reads MDHEN; CDR2 reads SYDVKM. Losses at the gene ends were 4 bases for V and 6 bases for J; bases not matched to a gene: 10.

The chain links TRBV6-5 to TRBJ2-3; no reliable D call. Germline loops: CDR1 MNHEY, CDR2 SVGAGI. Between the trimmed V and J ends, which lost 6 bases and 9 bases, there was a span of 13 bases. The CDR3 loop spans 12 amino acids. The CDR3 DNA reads TGTGCCAGCAGCCTCCTTCCCGGGACGCAGTATTTT. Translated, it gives CASSLLPGTQYF.

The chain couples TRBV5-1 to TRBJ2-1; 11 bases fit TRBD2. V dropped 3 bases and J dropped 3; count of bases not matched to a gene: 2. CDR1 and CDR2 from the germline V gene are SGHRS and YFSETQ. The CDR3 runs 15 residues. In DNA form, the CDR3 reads TGCGCCAGCAGCTCGACTAGCGGGATCTACAATGAGCAGTTCTTC. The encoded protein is CASSSTSGIYNEQFF.

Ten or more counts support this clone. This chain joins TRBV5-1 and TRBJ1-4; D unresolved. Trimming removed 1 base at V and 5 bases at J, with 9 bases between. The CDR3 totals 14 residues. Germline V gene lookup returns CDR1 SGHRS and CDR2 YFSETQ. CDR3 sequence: CASSLLGLNEKLFF. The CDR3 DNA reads TGCGCCAGCAGCTTGCTAGGGTTGAATGAAAAACTGTTTTTT.

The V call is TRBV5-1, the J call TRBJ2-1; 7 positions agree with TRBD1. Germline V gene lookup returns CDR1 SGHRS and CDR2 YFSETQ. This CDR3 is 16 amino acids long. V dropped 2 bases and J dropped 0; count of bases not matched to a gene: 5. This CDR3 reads CASSLRGLGSYNEQFF. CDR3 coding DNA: TGCGCCAGCAGCTTAAGGGGGCTGGGCTCCTACAATGAGCAGTTCTTC.

The CDR3 region has the DNA TGTGCCAGCAAAGAGGAGCGGGATCTAACAGATACGCAGTATTTT. Protein: CASKEERDLTDTQYF. The V call is TRBV7-9, the J call TRBJ2-3; 7 nucleotides align to TRBD2. The CDR3 is made up of 15 amino acids. J gave up 3 bases and V 7 bases, and 10 bases lay outside the gene matches. The germline gives CDR1 SEHNR, CDR2 FQNEAQ (reference sequence).

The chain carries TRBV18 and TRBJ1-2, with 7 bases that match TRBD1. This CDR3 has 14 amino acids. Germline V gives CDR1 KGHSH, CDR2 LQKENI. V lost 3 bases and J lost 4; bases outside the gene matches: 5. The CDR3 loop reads CASSPDRTLYGYTF. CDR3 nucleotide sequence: TGTGCCAGCTCACCGGACAGGACGCTCTATGGCTACACCTTC. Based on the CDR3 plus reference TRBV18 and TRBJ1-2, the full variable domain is NAGVMQNPRHLVRRRGQEARLRCSPMKGHSHVYWYRQLPEEGLKFMVYLQKENIIDESGMPKERFSAEFPKEGPSILRIQQVVRGDSAAYFCASSPDRTLYGYTFGSGTRLTVV.

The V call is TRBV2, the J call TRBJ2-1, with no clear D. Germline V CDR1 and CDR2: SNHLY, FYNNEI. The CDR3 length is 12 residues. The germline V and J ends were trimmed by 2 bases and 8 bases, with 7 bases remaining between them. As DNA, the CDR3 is TGTGCCAGCAGTGAACTTACGGATGAGCAGTTCTTC. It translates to CASSELTDEQFF. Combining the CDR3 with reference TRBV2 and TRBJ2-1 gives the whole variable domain EPEVTQTPSHQVTQMGQEVILRCVPISNHLYFYWYRQILGQKVEFLVSFYNNEISEKSEIFDDQFSVERPDGSNFTLKIRSTKLEDSAMYFCASSELTDEQFFGPGTRLTVL.

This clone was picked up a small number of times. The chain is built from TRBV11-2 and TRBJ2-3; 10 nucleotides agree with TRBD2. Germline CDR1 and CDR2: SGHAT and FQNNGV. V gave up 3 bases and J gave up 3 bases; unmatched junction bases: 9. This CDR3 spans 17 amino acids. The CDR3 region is CASSLGTSDGGTDTQYF. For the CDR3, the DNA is TGTGCCAGCAGCTTGGGGACTAGCGATGGTGGGACAGATACGCAGTATTTT. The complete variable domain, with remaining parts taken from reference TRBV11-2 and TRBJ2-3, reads EAGVAQSPRYKIIEKRQSVAFWCNPISGHATLYWYQQILGQGPKLLIQFQNNGVVDDSQLPKDRFSAERLKGVDSTLKIQPAKLEDSAVYLCASSLGTSDGGTDTQYFGPGTRLTVL.